This T cell receptor beta chain was obtained from a study of patients and donors after allogeneic stem cell transplantation. TCRdb called the RT-PCR reads again in MiXCR, with one record for every CDR3 protein. Of more than 150,000 distinct CDR3 sequences in the sample, 35% to 50% are singletons; the top ten hold around 35%. From germline, CDR1 is MDHEN and CDR2 SYDVKM. The CDR3 consists of 14 residues. Unmatched junction bases numbered 8, after V lost 6 bases and J lost 3 bases. The chain uses TRBV28 and TRBJ2-7, with TRBD2 matching 7 bases. The clonotype was recovered from a human donor who was either an allogeneic HSCT recipient or a stem cell or donor lymphocyte infusion donor (not recorded which). It is not recorded whose cells these are; they may come from a transplant donor. Sequenced material: blood, either unsorted or a sorted T cell fraction (not recorded which). CDR3 sequence (DNA): TGTGCCAGCAGCCGTTCGACTAGCAGCTACGAGCAGTACTTC. Protein: CASSRSTSSYEQYF.